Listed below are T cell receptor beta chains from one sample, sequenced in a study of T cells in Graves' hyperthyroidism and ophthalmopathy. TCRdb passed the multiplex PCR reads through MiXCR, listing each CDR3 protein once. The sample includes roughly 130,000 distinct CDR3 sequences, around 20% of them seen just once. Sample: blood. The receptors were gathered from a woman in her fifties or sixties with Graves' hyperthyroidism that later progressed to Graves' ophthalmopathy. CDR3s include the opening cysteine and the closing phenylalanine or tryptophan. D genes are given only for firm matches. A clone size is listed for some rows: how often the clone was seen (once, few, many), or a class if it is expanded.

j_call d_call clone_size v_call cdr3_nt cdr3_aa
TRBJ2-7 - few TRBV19 TGTGCCAGTAGTCCCTTCGGAGGGCCGATCTCCTACGAGCAGTACTTC CASSPFGGPISYEQYF
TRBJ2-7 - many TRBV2 TGTGCCAGCAGGGAGTCAGCGAGAAGGTCCTACGAGCAGTACTTC CASRESARRSYEQYF
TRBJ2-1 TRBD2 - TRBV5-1 TGCGCCAGCAGCTTGGGAACTAGCGGGAGTATCGGGCAGTTCTTC CASSLGTSGSIGQFF
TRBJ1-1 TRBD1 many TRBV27 TGTGCCAGCAGTTTATCACAGGGGAAGATTGGCACTGAAGCTTTCTTT CASSLSQGKIGTEAFF
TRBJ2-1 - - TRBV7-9 TGTGCCAGCAGCAAACGAACCGGGACCAGCAATGAGCAGTTCTTC CASSKRTGTSNEQFF
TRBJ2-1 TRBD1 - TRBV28 TGTGCCAGCAGTTTATCCCCCGACAGGGGGAACAATGAGCAGTTCTTC CASSLSPDRGNNEQFF
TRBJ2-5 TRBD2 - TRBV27 TGTGCCAGCAGAAAACTAGCGGGAGGGCCGCGAGAGACCCAGTACTTC CASRKLAGGPRETQYF
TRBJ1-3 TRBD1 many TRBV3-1 TGTGCCAGCAGCATCGGACAGGGATTTGGAAACACCATATATTTT CASSIGQGFGNTIYF
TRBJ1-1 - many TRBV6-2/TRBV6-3 TGTGCCAGCAGTTACCCAAAACAGGGCATGAACACTGAAGCTTTCTTT CASSYPKQGMNTEAFF
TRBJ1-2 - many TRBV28 TGTGCCAGCAGTTATAAGGGTCGTGGCTACACCTTC CASSYKGRGYTF
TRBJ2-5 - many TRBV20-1 TGCAGTGCTAGATGGGAGACCCAGTACTTC CSARWETQYF
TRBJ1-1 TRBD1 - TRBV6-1 TGTGCCAGCAGGCGGGGACAGGGGGCGACAGGAGCTTTCTTT CASRRGQGATGAFF
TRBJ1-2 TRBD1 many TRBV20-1 TGCAGTGCTAGGGGGGACAGGGGGATCAATGGCTACACCTTC CSARGDRGINGYTF
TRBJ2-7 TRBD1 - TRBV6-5 TGTGCCAGCAGCCGGGACAGCGTAGGTGAGCGGTACTTC CASSRDSVGERYF
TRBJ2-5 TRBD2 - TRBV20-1 TGCAGTGCTAGAGTGGTAGCGGGAGATGGAGAGACCCAGTACTTC CSARVVAGDGETQYF
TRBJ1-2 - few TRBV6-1 TGTGCCAGCAGCGGGACAATGCATGGCTACACCTTC CASSGTMHGYTF
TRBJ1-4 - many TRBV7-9 TGTGCCAGCAGCTTATCCACAGCGATCAATGAAAAACTGTTTTTT CASSLSTAINEKLFF
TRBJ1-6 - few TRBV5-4 TGTGCCAGCAGCTTGTACGGGGGATATATAGATTCACCCCTCCACTTT CASSLYGGYIDSPLHF
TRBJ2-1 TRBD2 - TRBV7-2 TGTGCCAGCCGAGTAGCGGGGGTTCTTAATGAGCAGTCCTTC CASRVAGVLNEQSF
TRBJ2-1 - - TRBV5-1 TGCGCCAGCAGCTTGGGCGCGGAGTACAATGAGCAGTTCTTC CASSLGAEYNEQFF
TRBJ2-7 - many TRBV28 TGTGCCAGCAGTCTTTGGTGGATCTCCTACGAGCAGTACTTC CASSLWWISYEQYF
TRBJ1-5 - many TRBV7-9 TGTGCCAGCAGCCCAGCCCGGGGGCGCGGTGGGAGCAATCAGCCCCAGCATTTT CASSPARGRGGSNQPQHF
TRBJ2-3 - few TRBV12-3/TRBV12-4 TGTGCCACTACGAGCACAGATACGCAGTATTTT CATTSTDTQYF
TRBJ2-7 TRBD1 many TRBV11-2 TGTGCCAGCAGCAATGGACAGGCCTACGAGCAGTACTTC CASSNGQAYEQYF
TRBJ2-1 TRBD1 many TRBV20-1 TGCAGTGCAAACACCGGGACAGGCAATTACGAGAGCTCCTACAATGAGCAGTTCTTC CSANTGTGNYESSYNEQFF
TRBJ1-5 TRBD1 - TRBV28 TGTGCCAGCAGCTCACCAGGGGGTGAGGGTACAATTCGCCCCCAGCATTTT CASSSPGGEGTIRPQHF
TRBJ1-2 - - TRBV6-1 TGTGCCAGCAGTGAAGAGGCTCTTCGGGCCACCTCTAACTATGGCTACACCTTC CASSEEALRATSNYGYTF
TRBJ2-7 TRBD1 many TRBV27 TGTGCCAGCAGTTTCTTCTCGGGACAGGGGGCGCGCGAGCAGTACTTC CASSFFSGQGAREQYF
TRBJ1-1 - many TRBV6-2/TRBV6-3 TGTGCCAGCAGTTTTCCCGGGAGGCGAGAAGCTTTCTTT CASSFPGRREAFF
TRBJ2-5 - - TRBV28 TGTGCCAGCACCTTGGAGAAGGGCGAGACCCAGTACTTC CASTLEKGETQYF
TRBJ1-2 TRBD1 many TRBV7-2 TGTGCCAGCAGGAGACAGGGGACGGATGGCTACACCTTC CASRRQGTDGYTF
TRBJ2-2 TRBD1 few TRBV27 TGTGCCAGCAGTTCCTGGACAGGGAATCCCGGGGAGCTGTTTTTT CASSSWTGNPGELFF
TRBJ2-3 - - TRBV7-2 TGTGCCAGCAGCCCCCACGTCTCTAGCACAGATACGCAGTATTTT CASSPHVSSTDTQYF
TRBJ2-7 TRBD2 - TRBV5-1 TGCGCCAGCAGCTTGGCTAGCGGAGCCACCTACGAGCAGTACTTC CASSLASGATYEQYF
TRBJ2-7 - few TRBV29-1 TGCAGCGTTGAAGTCGGTCAGGGTGGGAACGAGCAGTACTTC CSVEVGQGGNEQYF
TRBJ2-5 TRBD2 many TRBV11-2 TGTGCCAGCAGCTTCCTAATAGGGCGGGAGAAGGGAGAGACCCAGTACTTC CASSFLIGREKGETQYF
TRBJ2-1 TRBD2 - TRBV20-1 TGCAGTGCTAGTCGTGACAGGGCCGGACTAGCGGGCAACAATGAGCAGTTCTTC CSASRDRAGLAGNNEQFF
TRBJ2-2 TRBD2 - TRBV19 TGTGCCAGTAGAGGAATAGCGGGAGTGGCCGGGGAGCTGTTTTTT CASRGIAGVAGELFF
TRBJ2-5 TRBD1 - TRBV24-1 TGTGCCACCAGTGATCGGGACAGAGCCCAAGAGACCCAGTACTTC CATSDRDRAQETQYF
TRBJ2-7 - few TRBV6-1 TGTGCCAGCAGGCCAGCGACAGGAGGGTACGAGCAGTACTTC CASRPATGGYEQYF
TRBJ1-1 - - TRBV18 TGTGCCAGCTCACCACCCGGGAACACTGAAGCTTTCTTT CASSPPGNTEAFF
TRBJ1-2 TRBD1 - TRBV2 TGTGCCAGCACTCAGGACAGGGATGGCTACACCTTC CASTQDRDGYTF
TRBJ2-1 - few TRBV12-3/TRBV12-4 TGTGCCAGCAGTCGAATTGAGCAGTTCTTC CASSRIEQFF
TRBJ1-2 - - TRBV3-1 TGTGCCAGCTCACGGGACTATGGCTACACCTTC CASSRDYGYTF
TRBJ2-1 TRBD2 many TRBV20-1 TGCAGTGCTAGAGATTTGGCTAGCGGACCCTACAATGAGCAGTTCTTC CSARDLASGPYNEQFF
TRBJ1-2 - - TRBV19 TGTGCCAGTACCGGCCAGCTCGTGGGGTATGGCTACACCTTC CASTGQLVGYGYTF
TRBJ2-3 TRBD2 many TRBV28 TGTGCCAGCAGTTTAGAGTCGCGACTAGCGGGTCAAACAGATACGCAGTATTTT CASSLESRLAGQTDTQYF
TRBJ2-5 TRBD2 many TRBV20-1 TGCAGTGCTAGAGGGGCGGGAGGGAATGAAGAGACCCAGTACTTC CSARGAGGNEETQYF
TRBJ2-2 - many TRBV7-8 TGTGCCAGCAGCTCATATGGGGGGTACACCGGGGAGCTGTTTTTT CASSSYGGYTGELFF
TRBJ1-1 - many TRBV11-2 TGTGCCAGCAGCTTAGAGGCCAACAGGCCCACTGAAGCTTTCTTT CASSLEANRPTEAFF
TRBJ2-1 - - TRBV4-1 TGCGCCAACAGCGACAGGACAGTGTACAATGAGCAGTTCTTC CANSDRTVYNEQFF
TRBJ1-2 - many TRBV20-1 TGCAGTGCTGAAAGTTCTAACTATGGCTACACCTTC CSAESSNYGYTF
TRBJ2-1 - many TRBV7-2 TGTGCCAGCAGGCTTCCAAGGTCCTACAATGAGCAGTTCTTC CASRLPRSYNEQFF
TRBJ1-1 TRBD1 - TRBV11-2 TGTGCCAGCAGCAGTCAGGGGGCTGTGGCTTTCTTT CASSSQGAVAFF
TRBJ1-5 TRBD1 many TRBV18 TGTGCCAGCTCACGGGACAGAGGTCACAATCAGCCCCAGCATTTT CASSRDRGHNQPQHF
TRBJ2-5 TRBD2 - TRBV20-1 TGCAGTGCTACGACCGCAGGGGGCAGTAGCGGGAGGGACCGGGAGACCCAGTACTTC CSATTAGGSSGRDRETQYF
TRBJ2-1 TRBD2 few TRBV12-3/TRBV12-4 TGTGCCAGCAGACCTGGGACTAGCAGAAATCAGTTCTTC CASRPGTSRNQFF
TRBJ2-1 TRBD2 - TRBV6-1 TGTGCCAGCAGTGAATTCGGGGCTAGCGGGATTAGCAATGAGCAGTTCTTC CASSEFGASGISNEQFF